This entry describes one T cell receptor (beta chain). The antigen remains unidentified. This specimen belongs to a study of blood T cells in healthy people across ages. Regarding the study as a whole: There was no known CMV status for donors, so expanded clonotype changes were possibly confounded. Age advanced and TCR beta diversity per million T cells fell, roughly linearly. Diversity estimates drawn from one million T cells were deemed underestimates.

Sample-barcoded 5' priming and a J-beta primer mix drove a second PCR of roughly 6 to 12 cycles. MiXCR, run by TCRdb on the 5' RACE reads, gives a single entry per CDR3 protein. The repertoire includes some 900,000 distinct CDR3 sequences, under 50% of them detected once, and roughly 13% sits in the top ten. CDR3 length: 16 residues. The ends were cut back, 0 bases at V and 6 bases at J, with 15 bases in the middle. Per germline, CDR1 LGHDT and CDR2 YNNKEL (reference sequence). Ten milliliters of peripheral blood were drawn from each donor into EDTA-treated tubes. This clonotype was sampled from a man aged 25 to 40 in good health. Sequencing was done on a sample of blood. This rearrangement joins TRBV3-1 to TRBJ2-1, with D unresolved. In DNA, the CDR3 is TGTGCCAGCAGCCAAGAACCTTACTCCCTCGGCAATGAGCAGTTCTTC. Translation gives CASSQEPYSLGNEQFF.